Presented here are 30 T cell receptor beta chains from one specimen sequenced in a study of blood T cell repertoires in COVID-19. The data were produced by immunoSEQ multiplex PCR, yet TCRdb's version contains in-frame clones alone and is incomplete. The sample has roughly 280,000 clones, around nine tenths seen once; the top ten hold about 8.7%. Sequenced sample: peripheral blood. These receptors all come from a man in his forties with active or convalescent COVID-19.

The chain has TRBV19 and TRBJ1-1, with D uncertain. The CDR3 runs 14 residues. CDR1 and CDR2 (germline): LNHDA, SQIVND (reference sequence). With 1 base removed from V and 1 base from J, the gap between germline ends came to 7 bases. CDR3 nucleotide sequence: TGTGCCAGTAGTATAGGAGGTTCGAACACTGAAGCTTTCTTT. Its protein is CASSIGGSNTEAFF.

The rearrangement uses TRBV28 and TRBJ2-7; 11 bases fit TRBD2. V lost 0 bases to trimming and J lost 4 bases; unmatched junction nucleotides: 5. This CDR3 is 16 amino acids long. CDR1 and CDR2 (germline): MDHEN, SYDVKM. The CDR3 protein is CASSLWASGGRYEQYF. The CDR3 nucleotides read TGTGCCAGCAGTTTATGGGCTAGCGGGGGGAGGTACGAGCAGTACTTC.

The chain uses TRBV7-3 and TRBJ2-2; D is perhaps TRBD1 (6 bases). From germline, CDR1 is SGHTA and CDR2 FQGTGA. Trimming removed 5 bases at V and 6 bases at J, with 13 bases between. CDR3 length: 14 residues. The CDR3 here is CASSRFRQAGELFF. The CDR3 DNA follows: TGTGCCAGCAGCCGATTCCGACAGGCCGGGGAGCTGTTTTTT.

This clone was seen only once. The chain uses TRBV30 and TRBJ1-1; possible D gene TRBD1, 5 bases. The germline V gene encodes CDR1 GTSNPN and CDR2 SVGIG (reference sequence). The V end was cut by 3 bases, the J end by 4 bases, with 15 bases between. This CDR3 comprises 14 residues. The CDR3 loop is CAWRVIRGGTEAFF. CDR3 DNA: TGTGCCTGGAGGGTCATACGCGGGGGCACTGAAGCTTTCTTT.

The sample holds one count of this clone. V gene TRBV5-1 combines with J gene TRBJ2-2; D gene unclear. V lost 4 bases to trimming and J lost 1 base, with 11 bases between them. The length of the CDR3 is 15 residues. Germline assignment: CDR1 SGHRS and CDR2 YFSETQ. The CDR3 here is CASSTDNLNTGELFF. CDR3 nucleotide sequence: TGCGCCAGCAGCACCGACAACCTGAACACCGGGGAGCTGTTTTTT.

This chain connects TRBV21-1 to TRBJ2-3; TRBD2, as called in the table, went unchecked against the DNA. TRBV21-1 is annotated as a pseudogene. The CDR3 is made up of 16 amino acids. CDR3: CASSKNESAHTDTQYF. The CDR3 DNA reads as TGTGCCAGCAGCAAAAATGAGAGCGCCCACACAGATACGCAGTATTTT.

V usage is TRBV28 and J usage is TRBJ2-7; 7 nucleotides line up with TRBD1. The CDR3 consists of 15 residues. The ends lost 6 bases at V and 2 bases at J; junction bases unmatched: 10. Germline V gene lookup returns CDR1 MDHEN and CDR2 SYDVKM. In DNA, the CDR3 is TGTGCCAGCAGACCCGAGACAGGGTTCACCTACGAGCAGTACTTC. This gives the protein CASRPETGFTYEQYF.

In its sample, this clone was seen a few times. The identical CDR3 is also encoded by other nucleotide sequences in the sample. The chain employs TRBV30 and TRBJ1-1; tentative D call: TRBD1 (5 bases). From germline, CDR1 is GTSNPN and CDR2 SVGIG (reference sequence). Trimming removed 0 bases from V and 5 bases from J, with 10 bases in between. The CDR3 spans 13 residues. The CDR3 DNA is TGTGCCTGGAGTGTAGCCAGGGATACTGAAGCTTTCTTT. Amino acid sequence: CAWSVARDTEAFF.

The chain joins TRBV27 to TRBJ2-1, with 7 positions matching TRBD1. V was clipped by 0 bases and J by 4 bases; unmatched bases: 6. This CDR3 spans 16 amino acids. Per the germline V gene, CDR1 is MNHEY and CDR2 is SMNVEV (reference sequence). As DNA, the CDR3 is TGTGCCAGCAGTTTATCGGGACAGCTGGTATACAATGAGCAGTTCTTC. Translating it yields CASSLSGQLVYNEQFF.

The gene calls are TRBV5-5 and TRBJ1-1; possibly TRBD1 for D (6 bases). The CDR3 runs 18 residues. Trimming shortened V by 1 base and J by 3 bases, and 22 bases separated the two germline ends. Germline V gives CDR1 SGHKS, CDR2 YYEKEE (reference sequence). The CDR3 spells CASSLRWALGQIDTEAFF. Here the CDR3 DNA reads TGTGCCAGCAGCTTGCGGTGGGCCCTCGGACAGATCGACACTGAAGCTTTCTTT. Based on the CDR3 plus reference TRBV5-5 and TRBJ1-1, the full variable domain is DAGVTQSPTHLIKTRGQQVTLRCSPISGHKSVSWYQQVLGQGPQFIFQYYEKEERGRGNFPDRFSARQFPNYSSELNVNALLLGDSALYLCASSLRWALGQIDTEAFFGQGTRLTVV.

The chain is built from TRBV11-2 and TRBJ2-1; D gene ambiguous. Germline V CDR1 and CDR2: SGHAT, FQNNGV. The CDR3 consists of 11 residues. V lost 5 bases and J 9 bases, leaving 8 bases between the germline ends. The DNA of the CDR3 is TGTGCCAGCAGCCCTGGCAGTGAGCAGTTCTTC. Translation: CASSPGSEQFF.

The chain recombines TRBV5-1 with TRBJ2-3; 8 bases fit TRBD2. J was trimmed by 4 bases and V by 2 bases; bases with no gene match: 3. From germline, CDR1 is SGHRS and CDR2 YFSETQ. This CDR3 contains 14 residues. The DNA for the CDR3 is TGCGCCAGCAGCTTTAGCGGGACGGCAGATACGCAGTATTTT. This codes for CASSFSGTADTQYF.

CDR3 residues: CATYQYLAGVANEQYF. CDR3 nucleotides: TGTGCCACCTACCAGTATCTAGCGGGAGTGGCAAACGAGCAGTACTTC. The gene calls are TRBV10-3 and TRBJ2-7; 10 bases agree with TRBD2. J gave up 5 bases and V 10 bases, and 17 bases lay outside the gene matches. Germline CDR1 and CDR2: ENHRY and SYGVKD. This CDR3 has 16 amino acids.

V gene TRBV19 combines with J gene TRBJ1-2, with D unclear. The CDR3 runs to 12 residues. Germline V gene lookup returns CDR1 LNHDA and CDR2 SQIVND (reference sequence). V lost 5 bases and J lost 5, with 9 bases in between. CDR3 nucleotide sequence: TGTGCCAGTAGTGAACCCGGGTATGGCTACACCTTC. This gives the protein CASSEPGYGYTF.

CDR3 sequence: CASSQVNSDTIYF. The CDR3, as DNA: TGTGCCAGCAGCCAAGTGAATAGTGACACCATATATTTT. The chain employs TRBV14 and TRBJ1-3, with D hard to call. The ends were cut back, 1 base at V and 8 bases at J, with 9 bases in the middle. Germline loops: CDR1 SGHDN, CDR2 FVKESK. The CDR3 covers 13 residues.

The gene calls are TRBV20-1 and TRBJ2-7, with 11 positions matching TRBD1. Germline lookup yields CDR1 DFQATT and CDR2 SNEGSKA (reference sequence). V shed 3 bases and J 5 bases; nucleotides not matched to a gene: 9. The CDR3 runs to 15 residues. DNA of the CDR3: TGCAGTGCTAGTAAAACGGACAGGGGGCATCACGAGCAGTACTTC. It translates to CSASKTDRGHHEQYF.

The rearrangement links TRBV5-1 to TRBJ2-3; a possible D gene is TRBD2 (5 bases). Trimming cost V 2 bases and J 2 bases, with 15 bases left between them. The CDR3 covers 16 residues. CDR1 is SGHRS and CDR2 is YFSETQ in the germline V gene. The CDR3 DNA reads TGCGCCAGCAGCTTTTCGGGCCGGGAAGCCACAGATACGCAGTATTTT. This sequence encodes CASSFSGREATDTQYF.

The sample holds a few counts of this clone. The V gene is TRBV7-9, the J gene TRBJ1-1, with a weak D call TRBD1 (5 bases). V was trimmed by 2 bases and J by 5 bases, leaving 6 bases between them. Germline V gene sequence: CDR1 SEHNR, CDR2 FQNEAQ (reference sequence). The CDR3 length is 12 residues. The CDR3, as DNA: TGTGCCAGCAGCTTACCAGGGACTGAAGCTTTCTTT. Translating gives CASSLPGTEAFF.

The J gene is TRBJ2-3, the V gene TRBV28, with 8 positions matching TRBD2. Germline values: CDR1 MDHEN, CDR2 SYDVKM. CDR3 length: 15 residues. Unmatched junction bases numbered 5, after V lost 4 bases and J lost 2 bases. CDR3 residues: CASSSAGVHTDTQYF. DNA of the CDR3: TGTGCCAGCAGTTCAGCGGGAGTACACACAGATACGCAGTATTTT.

This chain uses TRBV4-2 with TRBJ2-3; 10 nucleotides line up with TRBD2. The CDR3 is made up of 16 amino acids. Germline V gives CDR1 LGHNA, CDR2 YNFKEQ. The junction had 6 bases not matched to a gene; V was cut back by 0 bases and J by 6 bases. This chain's CDR3 is CASSQEGAGGLDTQYF. The CDR3 DNA sequence: TGTGCCAGCAGCCAAGAGGGAGCGGGGGGGCTTGATACGCAGTATTTT.

This clone showed up just a few times. CDR3 residues: CAWSTNNYGYTF. CDR3 bases: TGTGCCTGGAGCACAAACAACTATGGCTACACCTTC. The chain is built from TRBV30 and TRBJ1-2, with D uncertain. Deletions cut 3 bases from V and 2 bases from J, with 7 bases between. Per the germline V gene, CDR1 is GTSNPN and CDR2 is SVGIG (reference sequence). CDR3 size: 12 residues.

V and J are TRBV5-4 and TRBJ1-1; D uncertain. This CDR3 is built from 13 residues. Germline V gene data show CDR1 as SGHNT and CDR2 as YYREEE (reference sequence). V lost 0 bases to trimming and J lost 1 base, with 4 bases between them. DNA for the CDR3: TGTGCCAGCAGCTTGGATAGGAACACTGAAGCTTTCTTT. This sequence encodes CASSLDRNTEAFF.

The V call is TRBV2, the J call TRBJ2-5; 7 bases fit TRBD2. The CDR3 is made up of 14 amino acids. Germline CDR1 is SNHLY and CDR2 is FYNNEI. After removal of 2 bases from V and 8 bases from J, the junction contained 8 bases not matched to a gene. CDR3 loop: CASSERGSGSTQYF. In DNA, the CDR3 is TGTGCCAGCAGTGAAAGAGGTAGCGGGTCCACCCAGTACTTC.

The chain employs TRBV5-1 and TRBJ2-3, with 8 bases that match TRBD2. The CDR3 covers 16 residues. V gave up 1 base and J gave up 5 bases; unmatched junction bases: 9. Germline loops: CDR1 SGHRS, CDR2 YFSETQ. The DNA of the CDR3 is TGCGCCAGCAGCTTGAATGGTCCAGCGGGGGAAGATACGCAGTATTTT. It specifies CASSLNGPAGEDTQYF.

V and J are TRBV28 and TRBJ1-5; 9 positions agree with TRBD1. Trimming took 5 bases from V and 7 from J; bases not matched to a gene: 9. The length of the CDR3 is 15 residues. Per the germline V gene, CDR1 is MDHEN and CDR2 is SYDVKM. Here the CDR3 reads CASSRRDRVPQPQHF. In DNA, the CDR3 is TGTGCCAGCAGTCGGAGGGACAGGGTGCCCCAGCCCCAGCATTTT.

The V and J genes are TRBV11-2 and TRBJ2-4; 9 bases agree with TRBD2. Trimming cost V 7 bases and J 0 bases; bases outside gene matches: 13. Germline values: CDR1 SGHAT, CDR2 FQNNGV. This CDR3 is 18 amino acids long. CDR3 nucleotide sequence: TGTGCCAGCACCCGTGGGCGGGGGGGCCCCGTAGCCAAAAACATTCAGTACTTC. Translating it yields CASTRGRGGPVAKNIQYF. The full variable domain, its missing parts supplied by reference TRBV11-2 and TRBJ2-4, is EAGVAQSPRYKIIEKRQSVAFWCNPISGHATLYWYQQILGQGPKLLIQFQNNGVVDDSQLPKDRFSAERLKGVDSTLKIQPAKLEDSAVYLCASTRGRGGPVAKNIQYFGAGTRLSVL.

J is TRBJ1-6 and V is TRBV6-7, with D possibly being TRBD1 (6 bases). TRBV6-7 is reported as an ORF; its role is uncertain. With 4 bases removed from V and 7 bases from J, the gap between germline ends came to 17 bases. This CDR3 region has 16 residues. CDR3 region: CASSSLEQGKNSPLHF. CDR3 DNA sequence: TGTGCCAGCAGTTCCTTAGAACAGGGAAAGAATTCACCCCTCCACTTT.

V and J are TRBV18 and TRBJ1-1, with D possibly matching TRBD1 (5 bases). Trimming removed 6 bases at V and 2 bases at J, with 10 bases between. The V gene's germline CDR1 is KGHSH and CDR2 LQKENI. The CDR3 runs 13 residues. This CDR3 reads CASSTTENTEAFF. The CDR3 coding sequence is TGTGCCAGCTCCACGACAGAAAACACTGAAGCTTTCTTT.

This chain connects TRBV14 to TRBJ2-3, with a possible D match to TRBD2 (5 bases). The ends were cut back, 4 bases at V and 1 base at J, with 9 bases in the middle. Germline V CDR1 and CDR2: SGHDN, FVKESK. The CDR3 spans 14 residues. The CDR3 protein is CASSPWTRTDTQYF. CDR3 in DNA: TGTGCCAGCAGCCCCTGGACTCGCACAGATACGCAGTATTTT.

This clone showed up just once. The chain has TRBV10-1 and TRBJ1-1; the D is unclear. The CDR3 spans 12 residues. Germline values: CDR1 WNHNN, CDR2 SYGVQD (reference sequence). Deletions cut 6 bases from V and 1 base from J, with 6 bases between. The chain's CDR3 is CASRGQNTEAFF. DNA for the CDR3: TGCGCCAGCAGGGGCCAGAACACTGAAGCTTTCTTT.